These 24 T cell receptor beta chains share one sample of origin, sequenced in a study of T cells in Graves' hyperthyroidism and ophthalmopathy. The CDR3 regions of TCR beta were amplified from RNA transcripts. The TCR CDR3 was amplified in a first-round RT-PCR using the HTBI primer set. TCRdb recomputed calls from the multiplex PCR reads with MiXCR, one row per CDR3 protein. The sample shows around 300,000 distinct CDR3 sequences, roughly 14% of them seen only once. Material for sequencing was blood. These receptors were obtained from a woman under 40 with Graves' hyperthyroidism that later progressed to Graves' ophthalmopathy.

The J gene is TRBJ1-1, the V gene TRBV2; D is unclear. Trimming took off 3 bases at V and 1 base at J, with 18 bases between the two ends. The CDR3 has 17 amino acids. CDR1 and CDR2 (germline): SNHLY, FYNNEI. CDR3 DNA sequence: TGTGCCAGCAGTGAGGTGGGTTTTGGCCCTGGGAACACTGAAGCTTTCTTT. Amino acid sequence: CASSEVGFGPGNTEAFF.

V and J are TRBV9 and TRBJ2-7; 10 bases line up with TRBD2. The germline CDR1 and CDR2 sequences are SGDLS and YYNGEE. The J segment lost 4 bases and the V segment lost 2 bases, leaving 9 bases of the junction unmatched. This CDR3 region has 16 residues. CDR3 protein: CASSVTPGTSVYEQYF. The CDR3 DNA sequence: TGTGCCAGCAGCGTGACCCCCGGGACTAGCGTTTACGAGCAGTACTTC.

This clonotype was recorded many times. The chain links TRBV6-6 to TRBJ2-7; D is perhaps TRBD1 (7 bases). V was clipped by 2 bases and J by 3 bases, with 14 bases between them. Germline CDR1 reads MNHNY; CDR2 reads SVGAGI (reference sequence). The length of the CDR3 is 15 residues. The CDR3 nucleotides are TGTGCCAGCAGTTACGGGGGGACAGACCTCTACGAGCAGTACTTC. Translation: CASSYGGTDLYEQYF.

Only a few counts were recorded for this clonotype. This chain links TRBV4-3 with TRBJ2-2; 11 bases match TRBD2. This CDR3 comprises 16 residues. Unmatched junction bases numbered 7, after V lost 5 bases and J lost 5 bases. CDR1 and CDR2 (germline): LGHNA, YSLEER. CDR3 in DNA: TGCGCCAGCAGCAATATCGGACTAGCGGGTACCGGGGAGCTGTTTTTT. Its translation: CASSNIGLAGTGELFF.

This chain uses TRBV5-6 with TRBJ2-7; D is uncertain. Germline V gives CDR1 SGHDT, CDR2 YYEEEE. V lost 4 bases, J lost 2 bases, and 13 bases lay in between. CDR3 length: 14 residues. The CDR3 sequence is CASSRSIATYEQYF. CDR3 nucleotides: TGTGCCAGCAGCCGTAGCATCGCTACCTACGAGCAGTACTTC. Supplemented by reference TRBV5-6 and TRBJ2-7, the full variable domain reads DAGVTQSPTHLIKTRGQQVTLRCSPKSGHDTVSWYQQALGQGPQFIFQYYEEEERQRGNFPDRFSGHQFPNYSSELNVNALLLGDSALYLCASSRSIATYEQYFGPGTRLTVT.

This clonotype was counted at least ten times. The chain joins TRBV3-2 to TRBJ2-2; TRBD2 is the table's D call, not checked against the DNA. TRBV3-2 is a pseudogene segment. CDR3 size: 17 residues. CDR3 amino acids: CASSYEGTDLPSGELFF. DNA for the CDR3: TGTGCCAGCAGCTACGAAGGGACGGACCTTCCGAGCGGGGAGCTGTTTTTT.

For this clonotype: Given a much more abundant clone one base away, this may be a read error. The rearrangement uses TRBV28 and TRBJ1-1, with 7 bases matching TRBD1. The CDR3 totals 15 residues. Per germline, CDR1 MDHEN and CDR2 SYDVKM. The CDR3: CASSFAWRGRTGAFF. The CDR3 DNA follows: TGTGCCAGCAGTTTCGCTTGGAGGGGGCGCACTGGAGCTTTCTTT.

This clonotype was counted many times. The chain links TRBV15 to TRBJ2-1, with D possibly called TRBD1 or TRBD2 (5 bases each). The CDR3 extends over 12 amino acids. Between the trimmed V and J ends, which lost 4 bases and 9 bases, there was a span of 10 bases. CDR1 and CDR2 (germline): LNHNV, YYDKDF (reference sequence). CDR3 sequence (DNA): TGTGCCACCAGCACCCCAGGGAGTGAGCAGTTCTTC. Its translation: CATSTPGSEQFF.

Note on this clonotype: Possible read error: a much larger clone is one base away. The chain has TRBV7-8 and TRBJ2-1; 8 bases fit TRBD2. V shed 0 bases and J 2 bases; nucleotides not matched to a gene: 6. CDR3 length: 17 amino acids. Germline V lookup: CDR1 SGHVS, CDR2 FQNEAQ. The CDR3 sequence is CASSLALAGGTYNEQFF. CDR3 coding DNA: TGTGCCAGCAGCTTAGCCCTAGCGGGTGGGACCTACAATGAGCAGTTCTTC.

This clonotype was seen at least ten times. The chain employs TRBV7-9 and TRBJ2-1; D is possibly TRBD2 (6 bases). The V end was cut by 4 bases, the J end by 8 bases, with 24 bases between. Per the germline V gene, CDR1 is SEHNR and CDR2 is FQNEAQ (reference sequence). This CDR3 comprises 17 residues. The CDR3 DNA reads TGTGCCAGCAGCTCAGCCGCGGGACTCCGGAGGGTTGATGAGCAGTTCTTC. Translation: CASSSAAGLRRVDEQFF. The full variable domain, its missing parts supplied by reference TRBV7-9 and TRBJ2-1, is DTGVSQNPRHKITKRGQNVTFRCDPISEHNRLYWYRQTLGQGPEFLTYFQNEAQLEKSRLLSDRFSAERPKGSFSTLEIQRTEQGDSAMYLCASSSAAGLRRVDEQFFGPGTRLTVL.

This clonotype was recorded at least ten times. The CDR3 protein is CASSGAGPPDTQYF. For the CDR3, the DNA is TGTGCCAGCAGCGGAGCGGGCCCCCCAGATACGCAGTATTTT. This rearrangement joins TRBV7-6 to TRBJ2-3, with a weak D call TRBD2 (6 bases). The CDR3 has 14 amino acids. Germline V gene sequence: CDR1 SGHVS, CDR2 FNYEAQ. Trimming took 5 bases from V and 4 from J, leaving 13 bases between them. The full variable domain, in which reference TRBV7-6 and TRBJ2-3 provide the parts outside the CDR3, is GAGVSQSPRYKVTKRGQDVALRCDPISGHVSLYWYRQALGQGPEFLTYFNYEAQQDKSGLPNDRFSAERPEGSISTLTIQRTEQRDSAMYRCASSGAGPPDTQYFGPGTRLTVL.

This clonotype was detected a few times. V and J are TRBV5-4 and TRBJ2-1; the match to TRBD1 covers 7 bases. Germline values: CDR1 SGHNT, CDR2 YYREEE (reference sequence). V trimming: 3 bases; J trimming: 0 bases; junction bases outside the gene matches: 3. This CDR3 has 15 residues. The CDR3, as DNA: TGTGCCAGCAGCTCAACAGGGGTCTCCTACAATGAGCAGTTCTTC. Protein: CASSSTGVSYNEQFF. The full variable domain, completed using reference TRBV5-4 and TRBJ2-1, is ETGVTQSPTHLIKTRGQQVTLRCSSQSGHNTVSWYQQALGQGPQFIFQYYREEENGRGNFPPRFSGLQFPNYSSELNVNALELDDSALYLCASSSTGVSYNEQFFGPGTRLTVL.

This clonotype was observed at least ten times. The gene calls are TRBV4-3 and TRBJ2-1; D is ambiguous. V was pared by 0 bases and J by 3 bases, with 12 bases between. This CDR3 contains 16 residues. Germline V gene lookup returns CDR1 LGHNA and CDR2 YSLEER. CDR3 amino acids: CASSQDAATYYNEQFF. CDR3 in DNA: TGCGCCAGCAGCCAAGATGCAGCGACTTACTACAATGAGCAGTTCTTC.

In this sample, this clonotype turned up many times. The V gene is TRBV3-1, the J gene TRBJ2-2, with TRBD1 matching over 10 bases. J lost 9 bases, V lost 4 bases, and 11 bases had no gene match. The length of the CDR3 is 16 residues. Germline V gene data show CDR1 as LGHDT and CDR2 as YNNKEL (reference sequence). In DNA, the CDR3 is TGTGCCAGCAGCCCCCCGCCGGGGACAGGGGCATGGGAGCTGTTTTTT. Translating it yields CASSPPPGTGAWELFF.

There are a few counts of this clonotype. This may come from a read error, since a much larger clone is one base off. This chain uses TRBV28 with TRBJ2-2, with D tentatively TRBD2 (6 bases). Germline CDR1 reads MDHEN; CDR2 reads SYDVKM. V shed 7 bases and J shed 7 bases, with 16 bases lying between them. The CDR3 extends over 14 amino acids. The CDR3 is CASNLRGLIGELFF. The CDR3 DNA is TGTGCCAGCAACTTGCGGGGCCTAATCGGGGAGCTGTTTTTT.

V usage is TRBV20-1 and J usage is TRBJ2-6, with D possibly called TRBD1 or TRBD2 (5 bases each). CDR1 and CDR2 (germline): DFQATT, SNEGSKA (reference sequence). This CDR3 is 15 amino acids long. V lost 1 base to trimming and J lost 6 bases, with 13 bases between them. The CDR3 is CSARAVGAAANVLTF. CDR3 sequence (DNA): TGCAGTGCTAGAGCCGTCGGGGCCGCGGCCAACGTCCTGACTTTC.

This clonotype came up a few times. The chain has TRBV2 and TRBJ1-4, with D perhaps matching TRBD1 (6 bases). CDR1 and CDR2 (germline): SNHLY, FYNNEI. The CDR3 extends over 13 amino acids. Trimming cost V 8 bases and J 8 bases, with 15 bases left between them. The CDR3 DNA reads TGTGCCAGCCTCCGGGGGGCGGGAGAAAAACTGTTTTTT. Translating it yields CASLRGAGEKLFF.

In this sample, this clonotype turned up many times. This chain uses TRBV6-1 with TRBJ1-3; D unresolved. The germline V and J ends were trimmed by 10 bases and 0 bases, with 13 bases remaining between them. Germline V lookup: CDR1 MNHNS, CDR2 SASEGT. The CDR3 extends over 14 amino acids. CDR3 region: CAIHLPNSGNTIYF. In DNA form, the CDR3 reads TGTGCCATACACCTGCCGAACTCTGGAAACACCATATATTTT.

CDR3 residues: CSAREGGQNIQYF. The CDR3 nucleotides are TGCAGTGCTAGAGAAGGGGGGCAAAACATTCAGTACTTC. The rearrangement links TRBV20-1 to TRBJ2-4; D is perhaps TRBD1 or TRBD2 (6 bases each). The V end lost 0 bases, the J end lost 5 bases, and 8 bases lay between the germline ends. Germline V lookup: CDR1 DFQATT, CDR2 SNEGSKA (reference sequence). This CDR3 is built from 13 residues.

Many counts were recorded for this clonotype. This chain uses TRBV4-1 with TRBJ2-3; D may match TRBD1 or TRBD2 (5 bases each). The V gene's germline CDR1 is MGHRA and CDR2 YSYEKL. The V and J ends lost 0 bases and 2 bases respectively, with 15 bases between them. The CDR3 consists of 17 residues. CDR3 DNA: TGCGCCAGCAGCCAAGATAATGTGGGACCTAACACAGATACGCAGTATTTT. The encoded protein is CASSQDNVGPNTDTQYF.

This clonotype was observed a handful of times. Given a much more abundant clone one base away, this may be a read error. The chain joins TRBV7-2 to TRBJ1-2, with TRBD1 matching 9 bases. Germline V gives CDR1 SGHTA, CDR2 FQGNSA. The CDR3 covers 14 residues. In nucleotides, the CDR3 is TGTGTCAGCAGCCGGGACAGGGCCAACTATGGCTACACCTTC. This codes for CVSSRDRANYGYTF.

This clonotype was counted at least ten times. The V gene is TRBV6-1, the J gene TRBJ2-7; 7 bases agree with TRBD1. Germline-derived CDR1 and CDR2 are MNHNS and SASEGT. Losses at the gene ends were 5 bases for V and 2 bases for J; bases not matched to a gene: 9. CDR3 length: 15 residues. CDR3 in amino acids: CASSRRDSGAYEQYF. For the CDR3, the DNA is TGTGCCAGCAGTCGACGGGACAGCGGAGCCTACGAGCAGTACTTC.

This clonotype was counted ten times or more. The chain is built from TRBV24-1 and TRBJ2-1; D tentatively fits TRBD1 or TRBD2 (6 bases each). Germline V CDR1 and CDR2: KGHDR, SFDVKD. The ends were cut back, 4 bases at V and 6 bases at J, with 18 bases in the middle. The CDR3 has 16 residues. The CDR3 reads CATSDYNGGEANEQFF. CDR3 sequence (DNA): TGTGCCACCAGTGACTATAACGGGGGCGAAGCCAATGAGCAGTTCTTC.

Written as DNA, the CDR3 is TGTGCCAGCAGCTCCAGGGACGTACGAACTTGGGGAGATACGCAGTATTTT. Protein: CASSSRDVRTWGDTQYF. This chain connects TRBV11-2 to TRBJ2-3; D tentatively fits TRBD1 or TRBD2 (5 bases each). The germline gives CDR1 SGHAT, CDR2 FQNNGV. With 4 bases removed from V and 5 bases from J, the gap between germline ends came to 22 bases. The CDR3 is made up of 17 amino acids.